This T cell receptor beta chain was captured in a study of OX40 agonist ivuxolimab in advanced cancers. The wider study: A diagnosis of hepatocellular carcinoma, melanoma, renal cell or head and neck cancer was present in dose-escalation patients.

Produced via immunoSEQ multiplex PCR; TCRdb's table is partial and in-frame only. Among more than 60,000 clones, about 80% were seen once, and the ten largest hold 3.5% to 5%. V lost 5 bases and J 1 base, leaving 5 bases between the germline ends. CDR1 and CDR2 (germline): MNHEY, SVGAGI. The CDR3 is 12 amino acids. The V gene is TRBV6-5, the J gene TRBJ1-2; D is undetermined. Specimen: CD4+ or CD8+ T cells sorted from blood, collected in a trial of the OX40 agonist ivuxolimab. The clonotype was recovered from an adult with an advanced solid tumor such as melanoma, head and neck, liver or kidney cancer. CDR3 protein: CASSRVNYGYTF. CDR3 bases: TGTGCCAGCAGTAGGGTTAACTATGGCTACACCTTC.